This T cell receptor (beta chain) was recovered during a study of T-cell memory formation after mild COVID-19. Study conclusions and caveats: Whether second-wave clones peaking at day 37 were SARS-CoV-2 specific went unconfirmed.

Via MiXCR, TCRdb re-called the 5' RACE reads, giving one row per CDR3 protein. The sample has under 50,000 distinct CDR3 sequences; roughly 9% are singletons. The V end was cut by 6 bases, the J end by 4 bases, with 10 bases between. Germline loops: CDR1 MNHNY, CDR2 SVGAGI (reference sequence). The CDR3 spans 13 residues. Remarks on this clonotype: Its specificity is not known.

Sequenced: PBMCs or a T cell subset sorted from them (not recorded which). This clonotype was obtained from an adult woman who had mild COVID-19 (a few samples of this study predate the infection). Cell type and time point are not known. The V and J genes are TRBV6-6 and TRBJ1-5, with D perhaps matching TRBD1 (5 bases). In nucleotides, the CDR3 is TGTGCCAGCAGGTTGACAGAAAATCAGCCCCAGCATTTT. The encoded protein is CASRLTENQPQHF.